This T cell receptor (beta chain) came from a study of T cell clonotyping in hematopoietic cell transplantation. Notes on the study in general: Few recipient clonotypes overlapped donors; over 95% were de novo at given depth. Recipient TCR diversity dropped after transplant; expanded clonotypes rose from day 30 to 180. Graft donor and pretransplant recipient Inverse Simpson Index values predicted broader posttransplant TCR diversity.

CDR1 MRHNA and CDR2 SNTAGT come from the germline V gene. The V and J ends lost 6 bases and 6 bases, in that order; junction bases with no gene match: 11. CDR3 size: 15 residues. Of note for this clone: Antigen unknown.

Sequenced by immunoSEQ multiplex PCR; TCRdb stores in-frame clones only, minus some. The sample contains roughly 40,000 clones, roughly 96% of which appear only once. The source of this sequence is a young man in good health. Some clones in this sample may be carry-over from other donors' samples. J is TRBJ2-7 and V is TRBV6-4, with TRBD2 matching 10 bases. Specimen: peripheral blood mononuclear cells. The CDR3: CASSFNGTSVPEQYF. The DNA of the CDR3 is TGTGCCAGCAGCTTTAACGGGACTAGCGTTCCCGAGCAGTACTTC.